What follows is one T cell receptor beta chain and its context. Its target is unknown. The approximately 120-subject validation cohort, separate from the 666-subject first cohort, included the donors. The CDR3 totals 15 residues. V gave up 4 bases and J gave up 7 bases; unmatched junction bases: 7. Germline CDR1 and CDR2: SGHRS and YFSETQ. Sequenced by immunoSEQ multiplex PCR; TCRdb stores in-frame clones only, minus some. The data hold a few hundred thousand clones, with just over 85% observed a single time. The entry originates in a study of cytomegalovirus exposure and HLA in healthy donors. Study conclusions and caveats: Reports credit the classifier with highly specific, highly sensitive diagnosis of cytomegalovirus status. According to the study, 150 to 200 TCR beta chains were cytomegalovirus-associated. Many donors carried some public TCRs, although rarity characterized most TCR sequences.

The sequence derives from a woman between 18 and 29 years old in good health and CMV-seronegative. The chain is built from TRBV5-1 and TRBJ2-7; TRBD2 agrees at 14 bases. Sequenced sample: PBMCs. The CDR3 DNA follows: TGCGCCAGCAGCACCTCCGGGACTAGCGGGGGAGAGCAGTACTTC. Its translation: CASSTSGTSGGEQYF.